These 2 T cell receptor beta chains share one sample of origin, sequenced in a study of T cells in Graves' hyperthyroidism and ophthalmopathy. The CDR3 regions of TCR beta were amplified from RNA transcripts. First-round RT-PCR of the TCR CDR3 relied on the HTBI primer set. TCRdb processed the multiplex PCR reads anew with MiXCR; each CDR3 protein has one entry. The sample has about 610,000 distinct CDR3 sequences; roughly 14% are singletons. Sequencing used blood. These receptors were collected from a woman aged 35 to 49 with Graves' ophthalmopathy.

This clonotype was counted ten times or more. The chain uses TRBV6-5 and TRBJ1-1; 8 nucleotides agree with TRBD1. With V trimmed by 0 bases and J by 7 bases, 7 bases remained unmatched. Germline assignment: CDR1 MNHEY and CDR2 SVGAGI. This CDR3 contains 15 residues. CDR3 DNA sequence: TGTGCCAGCAGTTACTCCGGGACAGGAACCGTTGAAGCTTTCTTT. Its protein is CASSYSGTGTVEAFF.

The table lists this clonotype with many counts. The chain is built from TRBV19 and TRBJ1-5; D not resolved. The germline gives CDR1 LNHDA, CDR2 SQIVND (reference sequence). The CDR3 is 13 residues long. V lost 3 bases, J lost 7 bases, and 10 bases lay in between. CDR3 coding DNA: TGTGCCAGTAGTATGGGTAGGGAACAGCCCCAGCATTTT. It is translated as CASSMGREQPQHF.